This paragraph reports one T cell receptor beta chain. This entry belongs to a study of graft-versus-host responses after intestinal transplantation. Germline CDR1 SGHRS, CDR2 YFSETQ. The CDR3 loop spans 13 amino acids. Trimming took 2 bases from V and 5 from J, leaving 10 bases between them. The authors plated 200,000 CFSE-labeled responder cells with 200,000 irradiated, violet-dye-labeled stimulator cells. The responders that had proliferated, CFSE-low CD3+CD4+ and CD3+CD8+ cells, were sorted after the reaction. Only in-frame clones appear in the TCRdb table, and some are missing; sequencing was by immunoSEQ multiplex PCR. The sample yields 4,000 to 5,500 clones, 27% seen once.

The chain uses TRBV5-1 and TRBJ1-2; D gene uncertain. This receptor was obtained from a human patient who was an organ donor for intestinal transplantation. The sequenced sample was alloreactive CD8+ T cells from a mixed lymphocyte reaction culture, obtained before transplantation. Subset specified: CFSE-low proliferating T cells sorted from roughly six-day pre-transplant mixed lymphocyte reaction (GvH or HvG direction). CDR3 loop: CASSFTCLYGYTF. CDR3 DNA sequence: TGCGCCAGCAGCTTCACCTGTCTATATGGCTACACCTTC. Full variable domain (remainder filled in from reference TRBV5-1 and TRBJ1-2): KAGVTQTPRYLIKTRGQQVTLSCSPISGHRSVSWYQQTPGQGLQFLFEYFSETQRNKGNFPGRFSGRQFSNSRSEMNVSTLELGDSALYLCASSFTCLYGYTFGSGTRLTVV.